Detailed here is one T cell receptor beta chain. This CDR3 is 15 amino acids long. V lost 5 bases, J lost 5 bases, and 7 bases stayed unmatched. CDR1 PRHDT and CDR2 FYEKMQ come from the germline V gene (reference sequence). The sample comes from a study of cytomegalovirus exposure and HLA in healthy donors. Study-wide context: In terms of ancestry, the Caucasian-associated cluster contained about 80% of the approximately 400 genotyped donors.

Use of 60 Vbeta and 13 Jbeta primers characterized the PCR. Profiled with immunoSEQ multiplex PCR; TCRdb holds only in-frame clones, not every one. The sample records 95,000 to 100,000 clones, approximately 75% being singletons. The rearrangement joins TRBV13 to TRBJ1-5, with 9 bases that match TRBD1. Sequenced: PBMCs. This sequence was found in a middle-aged woman in good health and CMV-seronegative. Written as DNA, the CDR3 is TGTGCCAGCAGCACCTCGGGACAGGGATATCAGCCCCAGCATTTT. The encoded protein is CASSTSGQGYQPQHF.